The entry below describes one T cell receptor (beta chain). This entry belongs to a study of blood T cell repertoires in COVID-19. Study overall: There were acute and convalescent COVID-19 samples, and they came from the United States, Italy and Spain. From T cells, B-cell-depleted T cells, or PBMCs came the material, which was cDNA or gDNA.

Per the original data handling: How many nucleated cells were present was estimated from reference gene primer amplification. Clones were read by immunoSEQ multiplex PCR, and TCRdb kept only the in-frame ones, dropping some. From that table come the V and J calls and clone size; the DNA was used to work out D and trimming. The repertoire has under 200,000 clones, approximately 88% of them found once; the top ten carry under 3.5%. The CDR3 is 17 amino acids. Germline V gene lookup returns CDR1 SGHVS and CDR2 FNYEAQ. V lost 1 base, J lost 0 bases, and 13 bases lay in between. The source material was peripheral blood. The J gene is TRBJ1-5, the V gene TRBV7-6, with D possibly TRBD1 on 6 matching bases. This clonotype was sampled from a woman aged 55-70 years with acute or convalescent COVID-19. The CDR3 protein is CASSLEGGHYSNQPQHF. The DNA of the CDR3 is TGTGCCAGCAGCTTAGAAGGGGGACACTATAGCAATCAGCCCCAGCATTTT.